Shown below are 21 T cell receptor beta chains from a single sample sequenced in a study of control samples from healthy donors and cancer patients. Using immunoSEQ multiplex PCR, the repertoire was profiled, and TCRdb retains in-frame clones only, with some absent. The sample has around 82,000 clones, about 91% seen once; the top ten hold 6.5% to 8.5%. The material sequenced was blood. These TCRs come from a man over 45 in good health.

CDR3 DNA: TGTGCCAGTAGTGCCCCCGGGTGGCTGTTTTTT. Protein: CASSAPGWLFF. The chain combines TRBV19 with TRBJ2-2; D uncertain. The CDR3 is 11 amino acids. Germline values: CDR1 LNHDA, CDR2 SQIVND (reference sequence). V was clipped by 5 bases and J by 13 bases, with 11 bases between them.

This clone was found many times. The rearrangement links TRBV30 to TRBJ2-7; the D is unclear. The CDR3 loop spans 13 amino acids. Trimming took off 0 bases at V and 3 bases at J, with 9 bases between the two ends. CDR1 and CDR2 from the germline V gene are GTSNPN and SVGIG (reference sequence). In nucleotides, the CDR3 is TGTGCCTGGAGTGTAACCCTATACTACGAGCAGTACTTC. Translated, it gives CAWSVTLYYEQYF.

The gene calls are TRBV7-9 and TRBJ2-3; 7 bases agree with TRBD1. V was pared by 4 bases and J by 2 bases, with 12 bases of the junction left unmatched. This CDR3 has 17 amino acids. Germline V gene lookup returns CDR1 SEHNR and CDR2 FQNEAQ (reference sequence). CDR3 sequence: CASSSYPRDSHTDTQYF. The CDR3 DNA reads as TGTGCCAGCAGCTCCTACCCCCGGGACAGTCACACAGATACGCAGTATTTT.

In its sample, this clone was seen a few times. The V and J genes are TRBV6-2 or TRBV6-3 and TRBJ2-7; D perhaps matches TRBD1 (6 bases). V shed 4 bases and J shed 0 bases, with 13 bases lying between them. CDR1 is MNHEY and CDR2 is SVGEGT in the germline V gene. The CDR3 covers 15 residues. The CDR3 bases are TGTGCCAGCAGTTCCAGACAGGCGATCTCCTACGAGCAGTACTTC. Translation gives CASSSRQAISYEQYF.

This clone was found once. The V and J genes are TRBV27 and TRBJ1-1; D is ambiguous. Trimming cost V 6 bases and J 11 bases, with 19 bases left between them. CDR1 is MNHEY, CDR2 SMNVEV, per germline (reference sequence). This CDR3 spans 13 amino acids. The CDR3 loop reads CASRTSTEPRAFF. As DNA, the CDR3 is TGTGCCAGCAGAACTTCAACCGAACCCAGGGCTTTCTTT.

The CDR3 sequence: CASSLVPSSGNTIYF. The CDR3 DNA is TGTGCCAGCAGCTTAGTCCCCAGCTCTGGAAACACCATATATTTT. The chain recombines TRBV7-2 with TRBJ1-3; D is unclear. Trimming cost V 1 base and J 0 bases, with 7 bases left between them. The CDR3 contains 15 residues. From germline, CDR1 is SGHTA and CDR2 FQGNSA.

The chain combines TRBV6-5 with TRBJ2-3; tentative D call: TRBD1 (6 bases). Per germline, CDR1 MNHEY and CDR2 SVGAGI. CDR3 length: 13 amino acids. The V end lost 7 bases, the J end lost 6 bases, and 14 bases lay between the germline ends. DNA of the CDR3: TGTGCCAGCACTCAGGGGTGGCGGGATACGCAGTATTTT. It codes for CASTQGWRDTQYF.

The genes are TRBV12-3 or TRBV12-4 and TRBJ1-1; D possibly corresponds to TRBD1 (5 bases). With 6 bases removed from V and 11 bases from J, the gap between germline ends came to 16 bases. CDR3 size: 12 residues. CDR3 sequence: CASRGRGRDAFF. The CDR3 DNA reads TGTGCCAGCAGGGGGCGAGGGCGTGACGCTTTCTTT.

The table lists this clone with a few counts. V is TRBV10-1 and J is TRBJ2-7, with a possible D match to TRBD1 (6 bases). Trimming stripped 5 bases from V and 0 bases from J, with 8 bases between. The germline V gene encodes CDR1 WNHNN and CDR2 SYGVQD (reference sequence). The CDR3 is made up of 13 amino acids. In nucleotides, the CDR3 is TGCGCCAGCAGTTCGGACAGCTCCTACGAGCAGTACTTC. It is translated as CASSSDSSYEQYF.

V is TRBV7-2 and J is TRBJ1-6; possibly TRBD1 for D (5 bases). This CDR3 comprises 15 residues. The ends were cut back, 1 base at V and 5 bases at J, with 9 bases in the middle. Germline V gene data show CDR1 as SGHTA and CDR2 as FQGNSA. The DNA of the CDR3 is TGTGCCAGCAGCTTAGGTGGGGGGAATAATTCACCCCTCCACTTT. Encoded protein: CASSLGGGNNSPLHF.

This sequence joins TRBV2 and TRBJ2-3; D perhaps matches TRBD2 (7 bases). This CDR3 contains 13 residues. V lost 7 bases to trimming and J lost 9 bases, with 17 bases between them. Germline V gene sequence: CDR1 SNHLY, CDR2 FYNNEI. The CDR3 is CASNPDRGGTQYF. In nucleotides, the CDR3 is TGTGCCAGCAACCCCGATAGGGGGGGAACGCAGTATTTT. Supplemented by reference TRBV2 and TRBJ2-3, the full variable domain reads EPEVTQTPSHQVTQMGQEVILRCVPISNHLYFYWYRQILGQKVEFLVSFYNNEISEKSEIFDDQFSVERPDGSNFTLKIRSTKLEDSAMYFCASNPDRGGTQYFGPGTRLTVL.

V usage is TRBV7-9 and J usage is TRBJ1-5; perhaps TRBD1 as D (6 bases). This CDR3 has 13 amino acids. Looked up from germline, CDR1 is SEHNR and CDR2 is FQNEAQ (reference sequence). Trimming stripped 7 bases from V and 4 bases from J, with 11 bases between. CDR3 residues: CASTRTVNQPQHF. The CDR3 bases are TGTGCCAGCACCCGGACAGTTAATCAGCCCCAGCATTTT.

This clone was seen only a few times. The chain links TRBV7-8 to TRBJ2-1, with D maybe TRBD1 (6 bases). Trimming took off 3 bases at V and 3 bases at J, with 15 bases between the two ends. Germline-derived CDR1 and CDR2 are SGHVS and FQNEAQ. The CDR3 runs to 16 residues. The CDR3: CASSFFTGHVYNEQFF. Here the CDR3 DNA reads TGTGCCAGCAGCTTTTTTACGGGACACGTCTACAATGAGCAGTTCTTC.

The chain joins TRBV12-5 to TRBJ2-7; D perhaps matches TRBD1 (6 bases). CDR3 length: 14 amino acids. Germline CDR1 reads LGHNT; CDR2 reads FRNRAP. The ends were cut back, 5 bases at V and 4 bases at J, with 15 bases in the middle. CDR3 in amino acids: CASGPRTANYEQYF. The CDR3 DNA follows: TGTGCTAGTGGTCCCCGGACAGCAAATTACGAGCAGTACTTC.

The V call is TRBV4-3, the J call TRBJ1-1, with D unresolved. The germline CDR1 and CDR2 sequences are LGHNA and YSLEER. The V and J ends lost 4 bases and 4 bases respectively, with 16 bases between them. The CDR3 consists of 15 residues. CDR3 DNA: TGCGCCAGCAGCCCCTATACGGAAGGGAGCACTGAAGCTTTCTTT. Residues: CASSPYTEGSTEAFF.

The chain carries TRBV7-2 and TRBJ1-1; 9 bases agree with TRBD1. The CDR3 contains 15 residues. The V gene end was trimmed by 4 bases and the J gene end by 5 bases; junction bases not matched to a gene: 8. Germline V lookup: CDR1 SGHTA, CDR2 FQGNSA. The CDR3 nucleotides read TGTGCCAGCAGCTCTACAGGGGGCCTGACAACTGAAGCTTTCTTT. As protein: CASSSTGGLTTEAFF.

This clone was observed once. V and J are TRBV4-2 and TRBJ2-1; a weak D match, TRBD2 (5 bases). The V gene lost 4 bases and the J gene lost 7 bases, with 14 bases spanning the gap. CDR3 length: 14 amino acids. Germline-derived CDR1 and CDR2 are LGHNA and YNFKEQ. CDR3: CASSRPGMWNEQFF. CDR3 in DNA: TGTGCCAGCAGCCGCCCGGGGATGTGGAATGAGCAGTTCTTC.

The V and J genes are TRBV10-3 and TRBJ1-2; no clear D gene. V was cut by 0 bases and J by 6 bases, with 8 bases left in between. This CDR3 region has 13 residues. Germline V gene lookup returns CDR1 ENHRY and CDR2 SYGVKD. DNA for the CDR3: TGTGCCATCAGTGAGTCCTCGTTTCATGGCTACACCTTC. It is translated as CAISESSFHGYTF.

V and J are TRBV2 and TRBJ2-7; 9 bases map to TRBD2. The CDR3 totals 15 residues. Unmatched junction bases numbered 4, after V lost 2 bases and J lost 2 bases. Germline loops: CDR1 SNHLY, CDR2 FYNNEI. The CDR3, as DNA: TGTGCCAGCAGTGAAATACAGCGGGGGGCCTACGAGCAGTACTTC. This sequence encodes CASSEIQRGAYEQYF.

This clone has only one observation. V is TRBV11-3 and J is TRBJ2-1; a possible D gene is TRBD2 (6 bases). Germline V gene data show CDR1 as SGHNT and CDR2 as YENEEA. This CDR3 comprises 14 residues. Trimming removed 3 bases from V and 0 bases from J, with 6 bases in between. Written as DNA, the CDR3 is TGTGCCAGCAGCTTGGAGGGCTCCTACAATGAGCAGTTCTTC. It specifies CASSLEGSYNEQFF.

This chain links TRBV9 with TRBJ1-1; TRBD1 matches at 8 bases. J gave up 1 base and V 2 bases, and 4 bases lay outside the gene matches. This CDR3 spans 15 amino acids. In germline, CDR1 is SGDLS, CDR2 YYNGEE. DNA of the CDR3: TGTGCCAGCAGCGTTACGGACAGGGAGAACACTGAAGCTTTCTTT. Translating it yields CASSVTDRENTEAFF.